This T cell receptor (beta chain) is from a study of blood T cell repertoires in COVID-19 (dated by TCRdb to about 2020). At the level of the whole study: Samples covering the acute and convalescent phases of COVID-19 were provided by collaborators in the United States, Italy and Spain. The material from the prospective study consisted of cDNA or gDNA derived from T cells, B-cell-depleted T cells, or PBMCs. The dataset comprised deeply sampled blood TCRbeta repertoires from subjects exposed to, actively infected with, or recovered from COVID-19. A freely available public database, intended as a resource for researchers studying the immune response to SARS-CoV-2, is where the repertoires were released. The samples were drawn from the first 160 participants of the ongoing ImmuneRACE study and from under 1,500 subjects provided by 6 global collaborators. A de-identified subject ID, COVID-19 status, age in years and sex were almost always included in the sample metadata. Where HLA class I and class II types were available, the types were taken from metadata supplied by the sample provider, not from assay-based typing. The paper's findings and limits, for the study overall: The amount of clinical and demographic metadata varied by source and participant and was provided uncurated.

Of note for this clone: Its antigen has not been determined. Within one base of it there is no much larger clone, and no base qualities were kept.

TCRbeta CDR3 regions were amplified from genomic DNA using the immunoSEQ Assay, a bias-controlled multiplex PCR. Per the original workflow: Within the assay, amplification of reference gene primers was used to estimate how many nucleated cells each sample contained. Sequence reads were collapsed and filtered to measure the absolute abundance of every unique TCRbeta CDR3 rearrangement. Productive Simpson clonality was computed per sample as the square root of Simpson's diversity index over productive rearrangements. The clones in this table, taken by TCRdb from immuneACCESS, are in-frame only. Not every clone is retained; where verified, under half of the shortfall comes from an unresolved V gene, and the cause of the rest is unknown. The D gene and trimming were derived from the DNA, and the V and J assignments and clone size from that table. Present in this sample are fewer than 400,000 clones, 88% of which were seen just once. The ten largest clones represent around 5% of the sample.

The CDR3 runs 16 residues from the cysteine to the phenylalanine. Of the read, only the CDR3 DNA is kept; its 48 bases are in frame from base 1. Here V drops 7 bases and J drops 3 bases, and the junction holds 12 bases not matched to any gene. Reading the germline V gene gives CDR1 SNHLY and CDR2 FYNNEI. Participants in the prospective study were enrolled through a virtual design, were aged roughly 18 to 90 years, and lived in 24 United States geographic areas. In the prospective study, cohorts were assigned on the basis of participant-reported clinical history obtained from a screening survey and a study questionnaire. For ImmuneRACE Cohort 3, a participant was defined as recovered based on two consecutive negative NP/OP PCR tests, clearance by a healthcare professional, or resolution of symptoms. Mobile phlebotomists in the prospective study collected whole blood, serum and a nasopharyngeal or oropharyngeal swab from every participant. Additional blood draws and questionnaires over an approximately two-month period could optionally be provided by prospective study participants. Blood samples from the prospective study were shipped frozen or at room temperature prior to DNA extraction.

The chain couples TRBV2 to TRBJ2-4; the junction holds 7 bases that match TRBD1. What was sequenced was PBMCs or T cells enriched from blood (not recorded which). The receptor's source is a man between 25 and 39 years old who had recovered from COVID-19. The encoded CDR3 is CASMQIGQVDKNIQYF. The sequence in DNA is TGTGCCAGCATGCAAATAGGACAGGTAGACAAAAACATTCAGTACTTC. Joined to the reference TRBV2 and TRBJ2-4 proteins, this CDR3 gives the full variable domain: EPEVTQTPSHQVTQMGQEVILRCVPISNHLYFYWYRQILGQKVEFLVSFYNNEISEKSEIFDDQFSVERPDGSNFTLKIRSTKLEDSAMYFCASMQIGQVDKNIQYFGAGTRLSVL.